The rows below give T cell receptor beta chains drawn from one sample of a study of post-analysis software for immune sequencing data. TCRdb ran MiXCR on the PCR reads and lists one entry per CDR3 protein. Of around 700,000 distinct CDR3 sequences listed, 55% to 70% were seen once; the top ten hold about 11%. Sequencing used blood. The receptors derive from a girl aged 2-10 years with multiple sclerosis. CDR3s include the opening cysteine and the closing phenylalanine or tryptophan. D genes are given only for firm matches. The size of a clone is reported for some rows only, either as once, few or many, or as a class for expanded clones.

j_call v_call d_call clone_size cdr3_nt cdr3_aa
TRBJ2-1 TRBV6-1 NA once TGTGCCAGCAGTGAAAGTCGAAGGAGCTCCTACAATGAGCAGTTCTTC CASSESRRSSYNEQFF
TRBJ2-1 TRBV5-1 NA NA TGCGCCAGCAGCGGGTCGGATTACAATGAGCAGTTCTTC CASSGSDYNEQFF
TRBJ1-3 TRBV11-2 NA NA TGTGCCAGCAGCTCCGACAGTTTCTCTGGAAACACCATATATTTT CASSSDSFSGNTIYF
TRBJ1-2 TRBV10-3 NA NA TGTGCCATCAGTCCCGCAGTTAGAGACTATGGCTACACCTTC CAISPAVRDYGYTF
TRBJ2-1 TRBV20-1 NA few TGCAGTGCTGACTTTTACAATGAGCAGTTCTTC CSADFYNEQFF
TRBJ2-1 TRBV7-2 TRBD2 NA TGTGCCAGCAGCTTAGGGGGCCGGACTAGCGCTGAGCAGTTCTTC CASSLGGRTSAEQFF
TRBJ2-1 TRBV9 TRBD2 few TGTGCCAGCAGCGAAAGCGGGAAAGAGCAGTTCTTC CASSESGKEQFF
TRBJ2-1 TRBV20-1 NA few TGCAGTGCTAGAGGGGGGGATGAGCAGTTCTTC CSARGGDEQFF
TRBJ2-1 TRBV4-1 TRBD2 few TGCGCCAGCAGCCAAGATGCGGGACTAGCGGGCTACAATGAGCAGTTCTTC CASSQDAGLAGYNEQFF
TRBJ2-7 TRBV12-3/TRBV12-4 NA NA TGTGCCAGCAGTTTAGATGGAGGTCCCGAGCAGTACTTC CASSLDGGPEQYF
TRBJ1-2 TRBV10-3 NA NA TGTGCCATCACCTACGACAGAAATGGCTACACCTTC CAITYDRNGYTF
TRBJ2-1 TRBV24-1 TRBD1 few TGTGCCACCAGTGACAACGGACAGGGTCCCCCTTACAATGAGCAGTTCTTC CATSDNGQGPPYNEQFF
TRBJ1-2 TRBV10-2 NA NA TGCGCCAGCAGTGAGTGGGGACAAATCCGCTATGGCTACACCTTC CASSEWGQIRYGYTF
TRBJ2-3 TRBV6-4 NA NA TGTGCCAGCAGTGACTCCGGGACTAGCACAGATACGCAGTATTTT CASSDSGTSTDTQYF
TRBJ2-7 TRBV2 NA NA TGTGCCAGCAGTGAAGTACAGGTTGGTCACGAGCAGTACTTC CASSEVQVGHEQYF
TRBJ1-5 TRBV4-2 NA NA TGTGCCAGCAGCCAAGGAGGAGTAAATCAGCCCCAGCATTTT CASSQGGVNQPQHF
TRBJ2-5 TRBV6-2/TRBV6-3 NA NA TGTGCCAGCAGGCAAACAGGGCGCCAAGAGACCCAGTACTTC CASRQTGRQETQYF
TRBJ2-6 TRBV10-3 NA NA TGTGCCTCTACGGCAGGGGTCGTGGCTGGGGCCAACGTCCTGACTTTC CASTAGVVAGANVLTF
TRBJ2-7 TRBV20-1 TRBD2 NA TGCAGTGCTAGTGCGATTAGCGGGAGGGGCGAGCAGTACTTC CSASAISGRGEQYF
TRBJ1-2 TRBV20-1 NA NA TGCAGTGCTAGAGCCTCGGGCACTCAATCTGCGGACACCTTC CSARASGTQSADTF
TRBJ2-1 TRBV21-1 NA few TGTGCCAGCAGTACCGCGGGGCTAGCGGGATTTAGGGGGTACAATGAGCAGTTCTTC CASSTAGLAGFRGYNEQFF
TRBJ2-7 TRBV6-1 TRBD1 NA TGTGCCAGCAACCGACAGGGAAACGAGCAGTACTTC CASNRQGNEQYF
TRBJ2-5 TRBV29-1 TRBD1 few TGCAGCGTTGAAAGAGGGACAGGGGCCCAAGAGACCCAGTACTTC CSVERGTGAQETQYF
TRBJ2-1 TRBV4-3 NA NA TGCGCCAGCAGCCAAGCGACTAGGGGAGATGGTGAGCAGTTCTTC CASSQATRGDGEQFF
TRBJ2-5 TRBV10-1 NA NA TGCGCCAGTCAAGGGGCGGAGGAGACCCAGTACTTC CASQGAEETQYF
TRBJ2-3 TRBV12-3/TRBV12-4 TRBD2 NA TGTGCCAGCACCGAACTAGCGGGGGCCAGCACAGATACGCAGTATTTT CASTELAGASTDTQYF
TRBJ1-2 TRBV5-1 TRBD1 NA TGCGCCAGCAGGGAGGGACAGGAACATGGCTACACCTTC CASREGQEHGYTF
TRBJ2-6 TRBV6-5 TRBD2 NA TGTGCCAGCAGTTACTCGGCTAGCGGGGGGTCTGGGGCCAACGTCCTGACTTTC CASSYSASGGSGANVLTF
TRBJ2-3 TRBV27 NA few TGTGCCAGCAGTTATTCTCCAGCGGCCAAAGATACGCAGTATTTT CASSYSPAAKDTQYF
TRBJ1-2 TRBV6-5 NA few TGTGCCAGCAGTTACGGGGCTAACTATGGCTACACCTTC CASSYGANYGYTF
TRBJ2-1 TRBV20-1 NA NA TGCAGTGCTAGAGTGGGATTCTACAATGAGCAGTTCTTC CSARVGFYNEQFF
TRBJ2-7 TRBV11-2 NA NA TGTGCCAGCAGCTTAGGGGGTGTCGGAGCAGCACCCGCCTACGAGCAGTACTTC CASSLGGVGAAPAYEQYF
TRBJ1-2 TRBV5-1 NA NA TGCGCCAGCTCTAGGCACAGGTTAAACTATGGCTACACCTTC CASSRHRLNYGYTF
TRBJ2-1 TRBV7-3 NA NA TGTGCCAGCAGCTTAAGGCTATTCTACAATGAGCAGTTCTTC CASSLRLFYNEQFF
TRBJ2-5 TRBV29-1 NA NA TGCAGCGTCACTCAGGGGGGGGAGACCCAGTACTTC CSVTQGGETQYF
TRBJ2-5 TRBV12-3/TRBV12-4 NA NA TGTGCCAGCAGCCCCGGGAGAAAATACCCCGGAGAGACCCAGTACTTC CASSPGRKYPGETQYF
TRBJ2-5 TRBV6-1 NA NA TGTGCCAGCAGTGGATCGACCGGGACACCGCAAGAGACCCAGTACTTC CASSGSTGTPQETQYF
TRBJ2-1 TRBV5-1 NA NA TGCGCCAGCGAGACAGGGACTAACTACAATGAGCAGTTCTTC CASETGTNYNEQFF
TRBJ2-5 TRBV18 NA NA TGTGCCAGCTCATACATCGGACAGATGGAAGAGACCCAGTACTTC CASSYIGQMEETQYF
TRBJ2-1 TRBV6-2/TRBV6-3 NA NA TGTGCCAGCACCTTGGGGACTTACTACAATGAGCAGTTCTTC CASTLGTYYNEQFF
TRBJ2-5 TRBV6-1 TRBD1 NA TGTGCCAGCAGTTTCCGGGACAGAGAGACCCAGTACTTC CASSFRDRETQYF